The TCR beta chain described here comes from a study of cytomegalovirus exposure and HLA in healthy donors. Primers for the PCR totalled 60 Vbeta and 13 Jbeta. Sequenced by immunoSEQ multiplex PCR; TCRdb stores in-frame clones only, minus some. The repertoire holds 100,000 to 140,000 clones, roughly 87% seen once, with about 2.5% in the top ten. What was sequenced was PBMCs. The TCR originated in a young man in good health and CMV-seropositive.

The CDR3 reads CASSSRQGARTYEQYF. CDR3 nucleotides: TGTGCCAGCAGCAGCCGACAGGGGGCGCGCACCTACGAGCAGTACTTC. The chain has TRBV7-9 and TRBJ2-5; 10 nucleotides agree with TRBD1. The J call may be faulty, since TRBJ2-7 better matches the DNA end. Germline V CDR1 and CDR2: SEHNR, FQNEAQ (reference sequence). The CDR3 length is 16 residues.